This TCR beta chain was sequenced for a study of blood T cells in healthy people across ages. Whole-study results and caveats: Strong correlation existed between TCR beta diversity and naive T cell percentage. Researchers said unsorted PBMCs prevented a conclusive naive versus antigen-experienced comparison.

A second PCR, run for 7 to 11 cycles, used a sample-barcoded 5' primer plus a J-beta primer mix. TCRdb analysed the 5' RACE reads with MiXCR anew, one entry per CDR3 protein. The repertoire has about 1.5 million distinct CDR3 sequences, roughly 43% of them found once; the top ten carry approximately 4.1%. Of note for this clonotype: Its antigen is as yet unknown.

CDR3 size: 13 residues. With V trimmed by 6 bases and J by 6 bases, 4 bases remained unmatched. Germline CDR1 LGHDT, CDR2 YNNKEL (reference sequence). This clonotype was sampled from a woman aged 18-29 years in good health. Input material: blood. V is TRBV3-1 and J is TRBJ2-1, with 8 positions matching TRBD1. The CDR3 DNA is TGTGCCAGCAGACTGACAGGGGCCAATGAGCAGTTCTTC. Protein product: CASRLTGANEQFF.